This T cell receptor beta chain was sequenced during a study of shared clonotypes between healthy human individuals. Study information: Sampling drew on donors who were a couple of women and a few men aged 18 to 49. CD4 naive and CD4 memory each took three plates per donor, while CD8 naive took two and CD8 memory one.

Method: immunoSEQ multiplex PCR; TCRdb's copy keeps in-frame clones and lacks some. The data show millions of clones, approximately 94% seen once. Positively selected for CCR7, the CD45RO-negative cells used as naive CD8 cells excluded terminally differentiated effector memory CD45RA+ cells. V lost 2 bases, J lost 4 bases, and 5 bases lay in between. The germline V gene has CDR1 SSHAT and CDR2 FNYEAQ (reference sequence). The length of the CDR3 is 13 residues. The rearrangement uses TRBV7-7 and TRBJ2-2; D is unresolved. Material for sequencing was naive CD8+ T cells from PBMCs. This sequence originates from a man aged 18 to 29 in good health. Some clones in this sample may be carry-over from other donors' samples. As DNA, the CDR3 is TGTGCCAGCAGCTTAATCAGCACCGGGGAGCTGTTTTTT. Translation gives CASSLISTGELFF. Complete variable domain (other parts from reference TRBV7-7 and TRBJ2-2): GAGVSQSPRYKVTKRGQDVTLRCDPISSHATLYWYQQALGQGPEFLTYFNYEAQPDKSGLPSDRFSAERPEGSISTLTIQRTEQRDSAMYRCASSLISTGELFFGEGSRLTVL.